This entry is about one TCR beta chain. Its specificity is unknown. Only Caucasian adults living in Nashville, Tennessee served as donors. This CDR3 contains 14 residues. Looked up from germline, CDR1 is LNHDA and CDR2 is SQIVND (reference sequence). The germline V and J ends were trimmed by 7 bases and 8 bases, with 18 bases remaining between them. This table comes from immunoSEQ multiplex PCR, and its TCRdb copy is limited to in-frame clones, with some not included. The sample comprises about 2.4 million clones, roughly nine tenths of which are singletons, and roughly 0.13% rests with the top ten. This sample was included in a study of shared clonotypes between healthy human individuals. Background on the study: The study used three CD4 naive, three CD4 memory, two CD8 naive and one CD8 memory plate per donor. General observations from the study: Some naive CD4 clonotypes, roughly 4.5%, turned up in common across four donors.

The specimen sequenced was naive CD4+ T cells sorted from blood. Stated subset: CD45RA+ positively selected. The chain has TRBV19 and TRBJ2-1, with D possibly called TRBD1 or TRBD2 (6 bases each). This TCR was sampled from a man younger than 30 in good health. DNA of the CDR3: TGTGCCAGTAAACAGGGTTACGGGGGTGATGAGCAGTTCTTC. It encodes CASKQGYGGDEQFF. Complete variable domain (other parts from reference TRBV19 and TRBJ2-1): DGGITQSPKYLFRKEGQNVTLSCEQNLNHDAMYWYRQDPGQGLRLIYYSQIVNDFQKGDIAEGYSVSREKKESFPLTVTSAQKNPTAFYLCASKQGYGGDEQFFGPGTRLTVL.